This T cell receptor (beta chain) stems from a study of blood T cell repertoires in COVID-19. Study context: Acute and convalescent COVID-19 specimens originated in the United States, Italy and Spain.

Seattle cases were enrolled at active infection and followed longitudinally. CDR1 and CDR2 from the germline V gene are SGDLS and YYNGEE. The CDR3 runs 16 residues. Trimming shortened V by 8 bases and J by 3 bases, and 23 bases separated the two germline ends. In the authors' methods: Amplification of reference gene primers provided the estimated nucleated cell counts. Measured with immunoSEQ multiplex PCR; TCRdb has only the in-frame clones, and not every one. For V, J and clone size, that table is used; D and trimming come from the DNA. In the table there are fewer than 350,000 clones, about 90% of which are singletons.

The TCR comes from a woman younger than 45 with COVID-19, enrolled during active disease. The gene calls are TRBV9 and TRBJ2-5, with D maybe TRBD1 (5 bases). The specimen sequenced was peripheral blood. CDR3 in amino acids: CASSPVAGMIKETQYF. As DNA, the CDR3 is TGTGCCAGTTCCCCGGTGGCAGGGATGATTAAAGAGACCCAGTACTTC.